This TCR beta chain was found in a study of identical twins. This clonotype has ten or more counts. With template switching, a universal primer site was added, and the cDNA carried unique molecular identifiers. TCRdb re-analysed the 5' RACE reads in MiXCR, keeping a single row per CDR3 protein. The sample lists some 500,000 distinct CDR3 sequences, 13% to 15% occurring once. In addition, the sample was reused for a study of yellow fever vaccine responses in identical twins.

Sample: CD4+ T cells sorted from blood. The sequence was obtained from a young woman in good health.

The CDR3 DNA is TGCAGCGTTGAAGGGACGGGGGAGAACGACACCGGGGAGCTGTTTTTT. Amino acids: CSVEGTGENDTGELFF. The rearrangement joins TRBV29-1 to TRBJ2-2; D is possibly TRBD2 (6 bases). V gave up 1 base and J gave up 3 bases, with 15 bases separating them. This CDR3 has 16 residues. Germline V CDR1 and CDR2: SQVTM, ANQGSEA.